The 15 T cell receptor beta chains presented below share a single source sample, sequenced in a study of blood T cell repertoires in COVID-19. The protocol was immunoSEQ multiplex PCR, while the TCRdb copy is restricted to in-frame clones and leaves out a portion. The table lists around 200,000 clones, about 86% of them singletons. Material for sequencing was peripheral blood. Receptor source: a man aged 70-80 years with active or convalescent COVID-19.

The J gene is TRBJ1-2, the V gene TRBV19; the match to TRBD1 covers 9 bases. V dropped 3 bases and J dropped 4; count of bases not matched to a gene: 12. This CDR3 has 17 residues. The germline gives CDR1 LNHDA, CDR2 SQIVND (reference sequence). Here the CDR3 reads CASSIPTGGYDAYGYTF. In nucleotides, the CDR3 is TGTGCCAGTAGTATCCCGACAGGGGGATATGACGCCTATGGCTACACCTTC.

DNA of the CDR3: TGTGCCAGTAGTATAGGATACGAGGATTACGAGCAGTACTTC. It encodes CASSIGYEDYEQYF. This chain links TRBV19 with TRBJ2-7; D call uncertain. Trimming took off 1 base at V and 4 bases at J, with 11 bases between the two ends. The CDR3 length is 14 residues. CDR1 is LNHDA, CDR2 SQIVND, per germline (reference sequence).

This chain connects TRBV5-1 to TRBJ1-2; 8 bases fit TRBD1. Germline assignment: CDR1 SGHRS and CDR2 YFSETQ. J was trimmed by 8 bases and V by 2 bases; bases with no gene match: 5. This CDR3 has 13 amino acids. CDR3 nucleotide sequence: TGCGCCAGCAGCTTTTCCAGGGGGCGCGGCTACACCTTC. Translating it yields CASSFSRGRGYTF.

The chain combines TRBV28 with TRBJ1-2; 8 bases fit TRBD1. The germline CDR1 and CDR2 sequences are MDHEN and SYDVKM. V lost 6 bases to trimming and J lost 1 base; unmatched junction nucleotides: 7. This CDR3 is built from 15 residues. CDR3 residues: CASRPGQGGNYGYTF. DNA for the CDR3: TGTGCCAGCAGACCCGGACAGGGTGGTAACTATGGCTACACCTTC.

The rearrangement joins TRBV7-2 to TRBJ1-2; 9 bases fit TRBD1. V was clipped by 1 base and J by 8 bases; unmatched bases: 5. Per germline, CDR1 SGHTA and CDR2 FQGNSA. The CDR3 contains 14 residues. The CDR3 DNA follows: TGTGCCAGCAGCTTAGTGGCCGACAGGGGGGGCTACACCTTC. Amino acid sequence: CASSLVADRGGYTF.

The chain couples TRBV6-1 to TRBJ2-7; no reliable D call. Trimming pared 2 bases from V and 3 bases from J, leaving 5 bases between. CDR1 MNHNS and CDR2 SASEGT come from the germline V gene. The CDR3 is 12 residues long. The CDR3 reads CASSEYGYEQYF. CDR3 DNA: TGTGCCAGCAGTGAATACGGCTACGAGCAGTACTTC.

The genes are TRBV6-2 or TRBV6-3 and TRBJ1-2; D is ambiguous. With 6 bases removed from V and 5 bases from J, the gap between germline ends came to 13 bases. The CDR3 consists of 13 residues. Germline assignment: CDR1 MNHEY and CDR2 SVGEGT. The CDR3 DNA reads TGTGCCAGCAGCCCCGCTGGGCATTATGGCTACACCTTC. This translates into CASSPAGHYGYTF.

The chain is built from TRBV10-3 and TRBJ2-7; D ambiguous. The CDR3 is 14 amino acids. Germline CDR1 reads ENHRY; CDR2 reads SYGVKD. Trimming left V 3 bases short and J 0 bases short, with 9 bases between. The CDR3: CAISEPYYSYEQYF. In nucleotides, the CDR3 is TGTGCCATCAGTGAACCCTATTACTCCTACGAGCAGTACTTC.

V usage is TRBV19 and J usage is TRBJ1-5; D is unclear. The CDR3 sequence is 16 residues long. The germline V gene has CDR1 LNHDA and CDR2 SQIVND (reference sequence). The V gene lost 4 bases and the J gene lost 0 bases, with 13 bases spanning the gap. CDR3 DNA sequence: TGTGCCAGTAGTAGGGCAGGCGCCTATAGCAATCAGCCCCAGCATTTT. As protein: CASSRAGAYSNQPQHF.

This chain uses TRBV9 with TRBJ2-2; TRBD2 aligns across 7 bases. Germline trimming cut 0 bases from V and 4 bases from J; bases unmatched to any gene: 6. Germline V gene sequence: CDR1 SGDLS, CDR2 YYNGEE. The CDR3 has 16 amino acids. Written as DNA, the CDR3 is TGTGCCAGCAGCGTAGGGGTGGGAGGGCCCACCGGGGAGCTGTTTTTT. This gives the protein CASSVGVGGPTGELFF. The variable domain in full, with the rest retrieved from reference TRBV9 and TRBJ2-2, is DSGVTQTPKHLITATGQRVTLRCSPRSGDLSVYWYQQSLDQGLQFLIQYYNGEERAKGNILERFSAQQFPDLHSELNLSSLELGDSALYFCASSVGVGGPTGELFFGEGSRLTVL.

The chain recombines TRBV6-1 with TRBJ2-5, with 8 nucleotides matching TRBD1. Looked up from germline, CDR1 is MNHNS and CDR2 is SASEGT. The CDR3 has 12 amino acids. Trimming removed 9 bases from V and 4 bases from J; junction bases left unmatched: 4. CDR3 bases: TGTGCCAGTAGACAGGGGCGAGAGACCCAGTACTTC. Amino acid sequence: CASRQGRETQYF.

The chain recombines TRBV5-4 with TRBJ1-4, with D possibly being TRBD1 (6 bases). Germline CDR1 is SGHNT and CDR2 is YYREEE (reference sequence). Trimming removed 4 bases at V and 4 bases at J, with 14 bases between. CDR3 length: 15 residues. The CDR3 sequence is CASSPGGGGNEKLFF. The CDR3 nucleotides are TGTGCCAGCAGCCCTGGTGGGGGCGGTAATGAAAAACTGTTTTTT.

V is TRBV7-2 and J is TRBJ1-1; no reliable D call. This CDR3 is 12 amino acids long. The V end was cut by 5 bases, the J end by 11 bases, with 15 bases between. From germline, CDR1 is SGHTA and CDR2 FQGNSA. DNA for the CDR3: TGTGCCAGCAGCAAGACCCCACCGGGGGCTTTCTTT. Translating gives CASSKTPPGAFF.

This clone was counted a single time. V is TRBV15 and J is TRBJ1-4; TRBD1 is a possible D gene (5 bases). V lost 0 bases and J 8 bases, leaving 19 bases between the germline ends. The CDR3 extends over 17 amino acids. In germline, CDR1 is LNHNV, CDR2 YYDKDF (reference sequence). The CDR3 sequence: CATSRDKVSRVVEKLFF. The CDR3 DNA sequence: TGTGCCACCAGCAGAGATAAGGTATCCAGGGTAGTCGAAAAACTGTTTTTT.

The chain employs TRBV7-3 and TRBJ2-1; possible D gene TRBD2, 5 bases. Trimming pared 6 bases from V and 0 bases from J, leaving 12 bases between. The germline CDR1 and CDR2 sequences are SGHTA and FQGTGA. This CDR3 region has 15 residues. The chain's CDR3 is CASSSERSSYNEQFF. The CDR3, as DNA: TGTGCCAGCAGTTCCGAGCGGAGCTCCTACAATGAGCAGTTCTTC.